This T cell receptor beta chain was profiled in a study of graft-versus-host responses after intestinal transplantation. Whole-study context: Recipients underwent multivisceral, liver-intestinal, or isolated intestinal transplants.

Processing of graft tissue released intraepithelial and lamina propria lymphocytes. J lost 6 bases, V lost 4 bases, and 10 bases had no gene match. From germline, CDR1 is SGHRS and CDR2 YFSETQ. The CDR3 spans 16 residues. Data came from immunoSEQ multiplex PCR; TCRdb stores just in-frame clones and leaves some out. Seen here are about 17,000 clones, 65% to 85% observed once, and the top ten hold roughly 8%. The chain combines TRBV5-1 with TRBJ2-3; 11 bases align to TRBD2. The sequence derives from a human patient who received an intestinal transplant, so some T cells may come from the graft donor. The sequenced sample was ileum tissue, obtained about 430 days after intestinal transplant. The CDR3 is CASSVLAGVVGDTQYF. In nucleotides, the CDR3 is TGCGCCAGCAGCGTACTAGCGGGAGTCGTAGGGGATACGCAGTATTTT.